Detailed here is one T cell receptor beta chain. The sample is drawn from a study of cytomegalovirus exposure and HLA in healthy donors. This PCR relied on a set of 60 Vbeta primers and 13 Jbeta primers. Repertoires were generated with immunoSEQ multiplex PCR, while TCRdb's copy carries only in-frame clones and drops some. Here the sample spans 60,000 to 90,000 clones, roughly 88% being singletons. The CDR3 spans 15 residues. Germline CDR1 reads WNHNN; CDR2 reads SYGVQD (reference sequence). V was clipped by 3 bases and J by 2 bases, with 12 bases between them. The V and J genes are TRBV10-1 and TRBJ2-3, with D maybe TRBD2 (6 bases). This TCR was recovered from a man aged 70 or older in good health and CMV-seropositive. The sample comprised PBMCs. CDR3 coding DNA: TGCGCCAGCAGTGAAGGCGGCGGGGTCACAGATACGCAGTATTTT. Translation gives CASSEGGGVTDTQYF.